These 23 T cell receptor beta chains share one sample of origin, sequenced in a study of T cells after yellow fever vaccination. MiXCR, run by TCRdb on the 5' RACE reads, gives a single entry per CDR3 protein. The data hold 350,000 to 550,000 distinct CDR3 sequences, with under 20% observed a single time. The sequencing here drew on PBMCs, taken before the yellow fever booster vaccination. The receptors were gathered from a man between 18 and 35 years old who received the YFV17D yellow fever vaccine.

The DNA of the CDR3 is TGTGCCAGCAGCCCTGGGAACAGGGGGCTTGGGGAGACCCAGTACTTC. Protein product: CASSPGNRGLGETQYF. The chain couples TRBV6-5 to TRBJ2-5, with 9 bases aligning to TRBD1. The CDR3 totals 16 residues. J gave up 5 bases and V 6 bases, and 13 bases lay outside the gene matches. CDR1 and CDR2 (germline): MNHEY, SVGAGI.

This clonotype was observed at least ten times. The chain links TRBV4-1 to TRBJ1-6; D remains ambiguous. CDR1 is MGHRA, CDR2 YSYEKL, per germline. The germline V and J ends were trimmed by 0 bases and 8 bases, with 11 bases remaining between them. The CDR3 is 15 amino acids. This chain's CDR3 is CASSQEPSGYSPLHF. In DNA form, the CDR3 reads TGCGCCAGCAGCCAAGAACCATCGGGGTATTCACCCCTCCACTTT.

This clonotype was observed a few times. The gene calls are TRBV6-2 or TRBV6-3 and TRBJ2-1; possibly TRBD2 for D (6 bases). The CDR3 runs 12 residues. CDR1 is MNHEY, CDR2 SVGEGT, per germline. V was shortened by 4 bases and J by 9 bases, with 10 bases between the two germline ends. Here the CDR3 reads CASSSGLPEQFF. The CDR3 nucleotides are TGTGCCAGCAGTTCGGGACTTCCTGAGCAGTTCTTC.

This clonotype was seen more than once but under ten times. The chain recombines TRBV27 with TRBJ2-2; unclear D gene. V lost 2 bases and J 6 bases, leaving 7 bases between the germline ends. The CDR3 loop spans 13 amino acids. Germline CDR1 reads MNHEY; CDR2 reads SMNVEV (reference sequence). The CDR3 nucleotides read TGTGCCAGCAGTTTACGAAGCGCCGGGGAGCTGTTTTTT. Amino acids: CASSLRSAGELFF.

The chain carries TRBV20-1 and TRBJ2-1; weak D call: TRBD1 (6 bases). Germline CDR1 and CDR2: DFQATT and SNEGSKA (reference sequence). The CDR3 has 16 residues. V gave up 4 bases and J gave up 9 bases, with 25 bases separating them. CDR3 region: CSATQGRPYHSSEQFF. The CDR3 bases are TGCAGTGCTACGCAGGGGCGACCCTACCATTCTAGTGAGCAGTTCTTC.

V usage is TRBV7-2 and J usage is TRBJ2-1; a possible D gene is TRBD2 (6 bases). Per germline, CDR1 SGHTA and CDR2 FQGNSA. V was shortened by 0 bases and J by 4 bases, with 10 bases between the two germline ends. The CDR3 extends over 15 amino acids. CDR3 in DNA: TGTGCCAGCAGCTTAGCGGTGGGACTTTACAATGAGCAGTTCTTC. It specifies CASSLAVGLYNEQFF.

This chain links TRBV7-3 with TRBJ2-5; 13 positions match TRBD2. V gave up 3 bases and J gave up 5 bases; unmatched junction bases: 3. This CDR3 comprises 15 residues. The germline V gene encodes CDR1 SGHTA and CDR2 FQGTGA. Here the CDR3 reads CASSFPTSGGETQYF. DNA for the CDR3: TGTGCCAGCAGCTTTCCGACTAGCGGGGGGGAGACCCAGTACTTC.

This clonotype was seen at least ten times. DNA for the CDR3: TGCAGTGCTAGCGACGGGGGACAGGGCTACAATGAGCAGTTCTTC. Translating gives CSASDGGQGYNEQFF. The gene calls are TRBV20-1 and TRBJ2-1, with TRBD1 matching over 9 bases. The CDR3 consists of 15 residues. Germline V gene sequence: CDR1 DFQATT, CDR2 SNEGSKA (reference sequence). The junction had 6 bases not matched to a gene; V was cut back by 3 bases and J by 3 bases.

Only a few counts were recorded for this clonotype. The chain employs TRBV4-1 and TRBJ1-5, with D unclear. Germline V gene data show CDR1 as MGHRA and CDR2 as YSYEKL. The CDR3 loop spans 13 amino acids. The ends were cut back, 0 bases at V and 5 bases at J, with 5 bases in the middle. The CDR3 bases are TGCGCCAGCAGCCAAGAACGTGATCAGCCCCAGCATTTT. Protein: CASSQERDQPQHF.

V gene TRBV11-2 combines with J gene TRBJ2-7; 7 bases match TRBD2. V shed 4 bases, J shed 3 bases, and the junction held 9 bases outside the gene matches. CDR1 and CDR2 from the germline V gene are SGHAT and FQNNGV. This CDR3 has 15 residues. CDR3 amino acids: CASSSSLGGGYEQYF. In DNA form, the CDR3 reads TGTGCCAGCAGCTCGAGCCTGGGGGGGGGCTACGAGCAGTACTTC.

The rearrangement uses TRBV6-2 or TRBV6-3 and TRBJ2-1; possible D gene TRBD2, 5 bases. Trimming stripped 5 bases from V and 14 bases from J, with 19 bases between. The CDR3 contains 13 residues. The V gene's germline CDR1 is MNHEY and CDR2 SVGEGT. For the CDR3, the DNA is TGTGCCAGCAGTCAACGTTCCCCCTTCGGGGAGTTCTTC. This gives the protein CASSQRSPFGEFF.

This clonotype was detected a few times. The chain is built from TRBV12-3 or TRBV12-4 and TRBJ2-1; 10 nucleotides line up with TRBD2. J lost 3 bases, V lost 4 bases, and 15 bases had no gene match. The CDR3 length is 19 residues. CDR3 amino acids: CASSCGGLADPWVYNEQFF. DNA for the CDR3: TGTGCCAGCAGTTGCGGAGGACTAGCGGACCCTTGGGTCTACAATGAGCAGTTCTTC.

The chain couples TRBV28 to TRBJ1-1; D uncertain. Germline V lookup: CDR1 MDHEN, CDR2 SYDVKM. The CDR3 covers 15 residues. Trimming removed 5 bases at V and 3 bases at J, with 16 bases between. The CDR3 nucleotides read TGTGCCAGCAGTCAAGCGGACCGGTATTACACTGAAGCTTTCTTT. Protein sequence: CASSQADRYYTEAFF.

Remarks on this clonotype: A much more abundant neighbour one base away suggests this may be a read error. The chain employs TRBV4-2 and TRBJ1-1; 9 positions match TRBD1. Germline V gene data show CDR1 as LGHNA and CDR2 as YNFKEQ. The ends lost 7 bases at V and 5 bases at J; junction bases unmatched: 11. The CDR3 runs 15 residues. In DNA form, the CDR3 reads TGTGCCAGCATCCGGACCGGGACAGGGAAAACTGAAGCTTTCTTT. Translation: CASIRTGTGKTEAFF.

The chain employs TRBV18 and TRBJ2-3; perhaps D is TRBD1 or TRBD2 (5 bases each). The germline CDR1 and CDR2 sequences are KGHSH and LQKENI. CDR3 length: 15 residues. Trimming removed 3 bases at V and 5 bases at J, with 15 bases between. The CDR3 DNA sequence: TGTGCCAGCTCACCCGGGCAGGGCGGAGGAGATACGCAGTATTTT. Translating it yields CASSPGQGGGDTQYF.

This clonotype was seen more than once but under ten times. The CDR3 loop is CASSKTSGEVNEQFF. The CDR3 region has the DNA TGTGCCAGCAGCAAGACTAGCGGGGAGGTGAATGAGCAGTTCTTC. This chain joins TRBV7-9 and TRBJ2-1; 11 bases align to TRBD2. Germline V lookup: CDR1 SEHNR, CDR2 FQNEAQ (reference sequence). The CDR3 length is 15 residues. Trimming removed 5 bases from V and 7 bases from J; junction bases left unmatched: 7.

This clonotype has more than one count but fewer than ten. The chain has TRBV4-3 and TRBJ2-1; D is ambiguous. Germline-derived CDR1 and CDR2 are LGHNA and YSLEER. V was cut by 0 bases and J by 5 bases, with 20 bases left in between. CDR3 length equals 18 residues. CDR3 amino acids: CASSQDQWAPSRNNEQFF. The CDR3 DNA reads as TGCGCCAGCAGCCAAGATCAATGGGCCCCGAGCAGAAACAATGAGCAGTTCTTC.

CDR3 residues: CASSQRASNTGELFF. In nucleotides, the CDR3 is TGTGCCAGCAGCCAACGCGCGTCGAACACCGGGGAGCTGTTTTTT. The chain couples TRBV4-2 to TRBJ2-2; no clear D gene. The V gene's germline CDR1 is LGHNA and CDR2 YNFKEQ. Trimming pared 2 bases from V and 0 bases from J, leaving 7 bases between. CDR3 size: 15 residues.

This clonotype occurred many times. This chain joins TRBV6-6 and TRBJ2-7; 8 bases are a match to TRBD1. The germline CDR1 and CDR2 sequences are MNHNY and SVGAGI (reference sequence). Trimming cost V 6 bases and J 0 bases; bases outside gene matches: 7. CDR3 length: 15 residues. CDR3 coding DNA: TGTGCCAGCAGCCTGGGACAGGATAGCTCCTACGAGCAGTACGTC. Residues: CASSLGQDSSYEQYV.

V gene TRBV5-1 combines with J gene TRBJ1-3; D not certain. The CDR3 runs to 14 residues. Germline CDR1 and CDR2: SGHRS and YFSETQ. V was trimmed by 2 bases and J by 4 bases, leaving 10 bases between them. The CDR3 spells CASSFTSSGNTIYF. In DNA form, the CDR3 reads TGCGCCAGCAGCTTCACCAGTTCCGGAAACACCATATATTTT. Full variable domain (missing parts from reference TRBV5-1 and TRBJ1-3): KAGVTQTPRYLIKTRGQQVTLSCSPISGHRSVSWYQQTPGQGLQFLFEYFSETQRNKGNFPGRFSGRQFSNSRSEMNVSTLELGDSALYLCASSFTSSGNTIYFGEGSWLTVV.

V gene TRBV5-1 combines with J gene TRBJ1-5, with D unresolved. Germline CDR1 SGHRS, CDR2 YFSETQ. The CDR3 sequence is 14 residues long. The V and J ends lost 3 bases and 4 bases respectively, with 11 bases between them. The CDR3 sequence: CASSCPPGNQPQHF. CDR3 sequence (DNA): TGCGCCAGCAGCTGCCCCCCGGGGAATCAGCCCCAGCATTTT.

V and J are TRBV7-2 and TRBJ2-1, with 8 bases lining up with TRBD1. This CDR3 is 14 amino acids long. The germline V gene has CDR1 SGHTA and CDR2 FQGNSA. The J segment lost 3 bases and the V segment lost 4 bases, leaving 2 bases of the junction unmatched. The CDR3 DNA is TGTGCCAGCAGCTGGGACAGGATCTACAATGAGCAGTTCTTC. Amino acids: CASSWDRIYNEQFF.

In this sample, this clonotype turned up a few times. The CDR3 loop reads CASSRGQGFGYTF. The CDR3 DNA reads as TGTGCCAGCAGCAGGGGACAGGGCTTTGGCTACACCTTC. The V gene is TRBV13, the J gene TRBJ1-2; 9 nucleotides line up with TRBD1. The ends lost 5 bases at V and 7 bases at J; junction bases unmatched: 5. Germline V CDR1 and CDR2: PRHDT, FYEKMQ (reference sequence). CDR3 length equals 13 residues.